This TCR beta chain is from a study of T cells in severe cutaneous drug reactions. The donors had carbamazepine-induced Stevens-Johnson syndrome or toxic epidermal necrolysis. Libraries were made by iRepertoire multiplex PCR with TCR subtype-specific primers for bulk and single-cell sequencing. No DNA is given; TCRdb re-called the multiplex PCR reads and lists each CDR3 protein once. The specimen's table records about 5,000 distinct CDR3 sequences. Turning to this clonotype: The antigen remains unidentified.

Findings of the study overall: One public TCRbeta CDR3 appeared in all seven blister samples, averaging approximately 13%.

Source material: PBMCs. The sequence was collected from a human donor with a severe cutaneous adverse drug reaction.

CDR3: CASSLVREQFF. This chain connects TRBV12-3 or TRBV12-4 to TRBJ2-1. The CDR3 length is 11 residues.